The 25 T cell receptor beta chains in this list originate from one sample, sequenced in a study of shared clonotypes between healthy human individuals. Some clones are missing from TCRdb's copy, which holds only in-frame ones; the method was immunoSEQ multiplex PCR. Of over 400,000 clones in the sample, 70% to 85% were seen once. Material for sequencing was PBMCs. Source of these receptors: a woman in her thirties or forties in good health. Some clones in this sample may be carry-over from other donors' samples.

The chain links TRBV27 to TRBJ1-2, with D tentatively TRBD1 (5 bases). The germline CDR1 and CDR2 sequences are MNHEY and SMNVEV (reference sequence). Trimming shortened V by 4 bases and J by 5 bases, and 14 bases separated the two germline ends. The CDR3 covers 14 residues. The CDR3, as DNA: TGTGCCAGCAGTTATCTAGGGACCGGGTATGGCTACACCTTC. It yields the protein CASSYLGTGYGYTF.

The chain is built from TRBV28 and TRBJ1-4, with 8 bases lining up with TRBD1. Germline lookup yields CDR1 MDHEN and CDR2 SYDVKM. The CDR3 extends over 14 amino acids. The V and J ends lost 6 bases and 5 bases, in that order; junction bases with no gene match: 5. CDR3 loop: CASRGQGENEKLFF. In DNA, the CDR3 is TGTGCCAGCAGAGGACAGGGCGAAAATGAAAAACTGTTTTTT.

To note about this clone: One end of the junction is discordant with germline, which a read error may explain. The V and J genes are TRBV5-6 and TRBJ2-5; 11 nucleotides line up with TRBD2. The CDR3 covers 13 residues. Germline-derived CDR1 and CDR2 are SGHDT and YYEEEE. The CDR3 sequence: CASSLGLAGGPHF. Here the CDR3 DNA reads TGTGCCAGCAGCTTGGGTCTAGCGGGAGGCCCCCACTTC. Full variable domain (outside the CDR3, taken from reference TRBV5-6 and TRBJ2-5): DAGVTQSPTHLIKTRGQQVTLRCSPKSGHDTVSWYQQALGQGPQFIFQYYEEEERQRGNFPDRFSGHQFPNYSSELNVNALLLGDSALYLCASSLGLAGGPHFGPGTRLLVL.

The V and J genes are TRBV28 and TRBJ2-1, with D hard to call. Germline CDR1 reads MDHEN; CDR2 reads SYDVKM. Deletions cut 6 bases from V and 3 bases from J, with 6 bases between. CDR3 length: 12 residues. The CDR3 sequence is CASSPNYNEQFF. CDR3 coding DNA: TGTGCCAGCAGCCCTAACTACAATGAGCAGTTCTTC.

The CDR3 loop is CASSPNSGRVTDTQYF. The DNA of the CDR3 is TGCGCCAGCAGCCCAAATAGCGGAAGAGTCACAGATACGCAGTATTTT. V gene TRBV5-1 combines with J gene TRBJ2-3, with a possible D match to TRBD2 (6 bases). CDR3 size: 16 residues. Germline CDR1 and CDR2: SGHRS and YFSETQ. With 4 bases removed from V and 2 bases from J, the gap between germline ends came to 17 bases.

The J gene is TRBJ2-3, the V gene TRBV7-9; 7 bases fit TRBD2. V lost 5 bases to trimming and J lost 3 bases; unmatched junction nucleotides: 11. CDR1 is SEHNR, CDR2 FQNEAQ, per germline (reference sequence). The CDR3 contains 16 residues. CDR3 sequence (DNA): TGTGCCAGCAGCACCCGGAGGCTAGCGGTTACAGATACGCAGTATTTT. Its translation: CASSTRRLAVTDTQYF. Variable domain in full (rest from reference TRBV7-9 and TRBJ2-3): DTGVSQNPRHKITKRGQNVTFRCDPISEHNRLYWYRQTLGQGPEFLTYFQNEAQLEKSRLLSDRFSAERPKGSFSTLEIQRTEQGDSAMYLCASSTRRLAVTDTQYFGPGTRLTVL.

The chain recombines TRBV6-6 with TRBJ2-2, with D uncertain. V was cut by 6 bases and J by 3 bases, with 11 bases left in between. CDR1 and CDR2 from the germline V gene are MNHNY and SVGAGI (reference sequence). This CDR3 is 14 amino acids long. In DNA, the CDR3 is TGTGCCAGCAGGTCATGTACGGACACCGGGGAGCTGTTTTTT. This codes for CASRSCTDTGELFF.

The chain couples TRBV28 to TRBJ2-7, with 10 bases lining up with TRBD1. Germline V lookup: CDR1 MDHEN, CDR2 SYDVKM. The junction had 1 base not matched to a gene; V was cut back by 5 bases and J by 0 bases. This CDR3 spans 14 amino acids. The CDR3 DNA reads TGTGCCAGCAGTCGGACAGGGGGCTCCTACGAGCAGTACTTC. Amino acids: CASSRTGGSYEQYF.

The V and J genes are TRBV29-1 and TRBJ2-1; TRBD2 matches 10 bases. The CDR3 is made up of 12 amino acids. The V gene's germline CDR1 is SQVTM and CDR2 ANQGSEA. The CDR3 here is CSAGTSVDEQFF. In DNA form, the CDR3 reads TGCAGTGCCGGGACTAGCGTCGATGAGCAGTTCTTC.

The V and J genes are TRBV6-5 and TRBJ1-4; maybe TRBD1 (6 bases). Trimming removed 0 bases at V and 8 bases at J, with 13 bases between. The CDR3 is 15 residues long. Germline CDR1 MNHEY, CDR2 SVGAGI. CDR3 coding DNA: TGTGCCAGCAGTTACTCGACAGGATCTCGGGAAAAACTGTTTTTT. It translates to CASSYSTGSREKLFF.

The chain links TRBV2 to TRBJ2-2; a possible D gene is TRBD2 (5 bases). Germline-derived CDR1 and CDR2 are SNHLY and FYNNEI. CDR3 length equals 14 residues. The V and J ends lost 4 bases and 8 bases respectively, with 14 bases between them. This chain's CDR3 is CASSVSLAGGELFF. The CDR3 nucleotides are TGTGCCAGCAGTGTTAGCCTAGCAGGAGGGGAGCTGTTTTTT.

This chain uses TRBV19 with TRBJ1-5, with D perhaps matching TRBD1 (5 bases). The CDR3 totals 14 residues. V was trimmed by 5 bases and J by 5 bases, leaving 13 bases between them. Germline CDR1 reads LNHDA; CDR2 reads SQIVND (reference sequence). The CDR3 nucleotides are TGTGCCAGTAGTTCATGGGGGTCCGATCAGCCCCAGCATTTT. Translation: CASSSWGSDQPQHF.

The V call is TRBV7-9, the J call TRBJ1-2, with a weak D call TRBD1 (6 bases). Germline assignment: CDR1 SEHNR and CDR2 FQNEAQ (reference sequence). This CDR3 contains 15 residues. Trimming pared 2 bases from V and 4 bases from J, leaving 14 bases between. The CDR3 DNA follows: TGTGCCAGCAGCTTAAGTGGCGGACAGTCCTATGGCTACACCTTC. Translation gives CASSLSGGQSYGYTF.

A note on this clone: Other DNA sequences of this sample code for an identical CDR3. The gene calls are TRBV18 and TRBJ1-2, with no clear D. V was pared by 3 bases and J by 3 bases, with 11 bases between. Germline CDR1 and CDR2: KGHSH and LQKENI. The CDR3 contains 14 residues. This CDR3 reads CASSPPGLYYGYTF. As DNA, the CDR3 is TGTGCCAGCTCACCGCCCGGACTTTACTATGGCTACACCTTC.

A remark on this clone: A read error is likely, as this CDR3 ends without the conserved phenylalanine or tryptophan. The chain joins TRBV5-1 to TRBJ2-2, with a tentative D call TRBD2 (5 bases). Germline lookup yields CDR1 SGHRS and CDR2 YFSETQ. The germline V and J ends were trimmed by 0 bases and 3 bases, with 9 bases remaining between them. This CDR3 region has 15 residues. CDR3 in amino acids: CASSLVGRDTGELFS. The CDR3 nucleotides read TGCGCCAGCAGCTTGGTAGGGCGGGACACCGGGGAGCTGTTTTCT.

The rearrangement uses TRBV4-1 and TRBJ2-1; D remains ambiguous. Germline lookup yields CDR1 MGHRA and CDR2 YSYEKL. V lost 4 bases and J 0 bases, leaving 13 bases between the germline ends. This CDR3 is 16 amino acids long. CDR3 loop: CASSPLSIGSYNEQFF. CDR3 coding DNA: TGCGCCAGCAGCCCCCTTTCCATCGGCTCCTACAATGAGCAGTTCTTC.

The chain uses TRBV4-3 and TRBJ2-5; unclear D gene. The end of the DNA aligns better with TRBJ2-7, so the J call may be wrong. The CDR3 is 13 residues long. The germline CDR1 and CDR2 sequences are LGHNA and YSLEER. The CDR3 DNA follows: TGCGCCAGCAGCCAAGATCCCGTAAACGAGCAGTACTTC. Its protein product is CASSQDPVNEQYF.

The chain recombines TRBV5-1 with TRBJ2-2, with no clear D. From germline, CDR1 is SGHRS and CDR2 YFSETQ. V was cut by 3 bases and J by 6 bases, with 12 bases left in between. This CDR3 has 14 residues. The chain's CDR3 is CASSYLSEAGELFF. CDR3 nucleotide sequence: TGCGCCAGCAGCTACCTAAGCGAGGCCGGGGAGCTGTTTTTT. The full variable domain, rest sourced from reference TRBV5-1 and TRBJ2-2, is KAGVTQTPRYLIKTRGQQVTLSCSPISGHRSVSWYQQTPGQGLQFLFEYFSETQRNKGNFPGRFSGRQFSNSRSEMNVSTLELGDSALYLCASSYLSEAGELFFGEGSRLTVL.

The chain joins TRBV9 to TRBJ2-5, with TRBD2 matching over 11 bases. The CDR3 extends over 16 amino acids. Germline-derived CDR1 and CDR2 are SGDLS and YYNGEE. V shed 0 bases and J 4 bases; nucleotides not matched to a gene: 5. The CDR3 nucleotides read TGTGCCAGCAGCGTAGGGGTTAGCGGGAGGGCAGAGACCCAGTACTTC. Amino acids: CASSVGVSGRAETQYF.

This clone was counted a few times. The chain combines TRBV5-6 with TRBJ2-2, with TRBD1 as a possible D gene (5 bases). The V gene lost 0 bases and the J gene lost 4 bases, with 13 bases spanning the gap. Germline CDR1 is SGHDT and CDR2 is YYEEEE. The length of the CDR3 is 16 residues. The CDR3 nucleotides read TGTGCCAGCAGCTTGGTGTTGGGGCTCGCCACCGGGGAGCTGTTTTTT. Translation: CASSLVLGLATGELFF.

This clone was picked up a small number of times. This sequence joins TRBV2 and TRBJ1-4; no definite D call. The V gene's germline CDR1 is SNHLY and CDR2 FYNNEI. Trimming pared 6 bases from V and 0 bases from J, leaving 14 bases between. CDR3 length: 16 residues. The CDR3 spells CASSLWRGATNEKLFF. CDR3 nucleotides: TGTGCCAGCAGCCTCTGGCGGGGTGCAACTAATGAAAAACTGTTTTTT.

As DNA, the CDR3 is TGTGCCTGGGGGAGGGGACAGGGGCCCGCAGATACGCAGTATTTT. This gives the protein CAWGRGQGPADTQYF. This chain joins TRBV30 and TRBJ2-3, with TRBD1 identical over 10 bases. Germline-derived CDR1 and CDR2 are GTSNPN and SVGIG (reference sequence). This CDR3 region has 15 residues. V lost 5 bases to trimming and J lost 4 bases; unmatched junction nucleotides: 9.

This chain connects TRBV6-4 to TRBJ1-5; D is possibly TRBD1 (6 bases). Per germline, CDR1 MRHNA and CDR2 SNTAGT. Trimming shortened V by 8 bases and J by 4 bases, and 27 bases separated the two germline ends. The CDR3 covers 18 residues. The CDR3 region is CASDHSRNPGALNQPQHF. The CDR3 DNA is TGTGCCAGCGACCATTCGCGAAACCCAGGGGCCCTTAATCAGCCCCAGCATTTT.

This chain joins TRBV6-5 and TRBJ2-5; possibly TRBD1 for D (5 bases). The germline gives CDR1 MNHEY, CDR2 SVGAGI. There are 12 residues in the CDR3. V was clipped by 6 bases and J by 3 bases, with 8 bases between them. The CDR3 region has the DNA TGTGCCAGCAGAACGACAGAAGAGACCCAGTACTTC. Translated: CASRTTEETQYF.

This rearrangement joins TRBV18 to TRBJ2-7, with D perhaps TRBD1 (6 bases). V was shortened by 5 bases and J by 7 bases, with 12 bases between the two germline ends. The CDR3 totals 12 residues. Germline CDR1 KGHSH, CDR2 LQKENI. The DNA of the CDR3 is TGTGCCAGCTCAGACAGGTCTCGGGAGCAGTACTTC. This encodes CASSDRSREQYF. The full variable domain, rest sourced from reference TRBV18 and TRBJ2-7, is NAGVMQNPRHLVRRRGQEARLRCSPMKGHSHVYWYRQLPEEGLKFMVYLQKENIIDESGMPKERFSAEFPKEGPSILRIQQVVRGDSAAYFCASSDRSREQYFGPGTRLTVT.